This T cell receptor (beta chain) was obtained from a study of T cells in Graves' hyperthyroidism and ophthalmopathy. Per germline, CDR1 SQVTM and CDR2 ANQGSEA. CDR3 size: 13 residues. V lost 3 bases, J lost 9 bases, and 15 bases lay in between. Many counts were recorded for this clonotype. Clinical symptoms, serum thyroxine, TRAb, thyroid ultrasound and orbital computed tomography informed diagnoses. The TCR beta CDR3 regions underwent amplification using RNA transcripts as the source. Initially, a first-round RT-PCR of the TCR CDR3 employed the HTBI primer set. TCRdb independently ran MiXCR on the multiplex PCR reads; one entry per CDR3 protein. The sample contains a few hundred thousand distinct CDR3 sequences, around 13% of which appear only once.

Sequenced sample: blood. The receptor comes from a middle-aged woman with Graves' ophthalmopathy. This rearrangement joins TRBV29-1 to TRBJ2-1; the D gene is possibly TRBD1 (5 bases). In nucleotides, the CDR3 is TGCAGCGTTGAGGTGGTAGGGGTGGGTGAGCAGTTCTTC. Translation gives CSVEVVGVGEQFF.